This is a list of T cell receptor beta chains from one sample in a study of T-cell memory formation after mild COVID-19. TCRdb reprocessed the 5' RACE reads via MiXCR and lists one record per CDR3 protein. The sample contains some 320,000 distinct CDR3 sequences, more than 13% of which appear only once. The specimen sequenced was PBMCs or a T cell subset sorted from them (not recorded which). Every receptor here comes from a man between 18 and 29 years old who had mild COVID-19 (a few samples of this study predate the infection). Cell type and time point are not known. Both conserved end residues are part of each CDR3. The order of the fields is clone size, V gene, J gene, D gene, CDR3 protein, CDR3 DNA. A D gene is named only where the DNA matches it firmly. Rows give clone size only sometimes, using once, few, many, or a class for an expanded clone.

size: NA
V: TRBV11-2
J: TRBJ2-3
D: NA
CDR3: CASSLGKRGTGTQYF
DNA: TGTGCCAGCAGCTTAGGGAAAAGGGGAACCGGTACGCAGTATTTT

size: many
V: TRBV25-1
J: TRBJ2-6
D: NA
CDR3: CASSVAGLSGANVLTF
DNA: TGTGCCAGCAGTGTTGCAGGCCTCTCTGGGGCCAACGTCCTGACTTTC

size: NA
V: TRBV28
J: TRBJ2-3
D: TRBD1
CDR3: CAIKRDRVSDTQYF
DNA: TGTGCCATCAAGCGGGACAGGGTATCAGATACGCAGTATTTT

size: few
V: TRBV5-1
J: TRBJ2-7
D: TRBD1
CDR3: CASSLTTSTGVPYEQYF
DNA: TGCGCCAGCAGCTTGACCACATCGACAGGGGTACCCTACGAGCAGTACTTC

size: few
V: TRBV6-5
J: TRBJ1-2
D: TRBD1
CDR3: CASSEGQAVFYGYTF
DNA: TGTGCCAGCAGTGAGGGACAGGCCGTCTTCTATGGCTACACCTTC

size: few
V: TRBV5-1
J: TRBJ2-1
D: NA
CDR3: CASSLAALTYNEQFF
DNA: TGCGCCAGCAGCTTGGCGGCTTTGACCTACAATGAGCAGTTCTTC

size: few
V: TRBV6-5
J: TRBJ2-1
D: NA
CDR3: CASSGPNEQFF
DNA: TGTGCCAGCAGTGGCCCTAATGAGCAGTTCTTC

size: many
V: TRBV6-5
J: TRBJ2-1
D: NA
CDR3: CASSYGNEQFF
DNA: TGTGCCAGCAGCTATGGCAATGAGCAGTTCTTC

size: few
V: TRBV28
J: TRBJ2-4
D: NA
CDR3: CASSRPTGAKNIQYF
DNA: TGTGCCAGCAGCAGACCCACGGGAGCCAAAAACATTCAGTACTTC

size: NA
V: TRBV6-5
J: TRBJ1-2
D: NA
CDR3: CASSYSFSGSGYTF
DNA: TGTGCCAGCAGTTACTCATTTTCGGGGAGCGGCTACACCTTC

size: NA
V: TRBV5-1
J: TRBJ2-1
D: NA
CDR3: CASSLAPRQGNGEQFF
DNA: TGCGCCAGCAGCTTGGCCCCTCGGCAGGGGAACGGTGAGCAGTTCTTC

size: NA
V: TRBV5-1
J: TRBJ2-1
D: TRBD1
CDR3: CASSSGQGLNEQFF
DNA: TGCGCCAGCAGCTCCGGACAGGGGCTCAATGAGCAGTTCTTC

size: NA
V: TRBV2
J: TRBJ2-7
D: NA
CDR3: CASKSGYIFEQYF
DNA: TGTGCCAGCAAATCGGGGTATATTTTCGAGCAGTACTTC

size: NA
V: TRBV6-1
J: TRBJ1-1
D: NA
CDR3: CASISQAEMSTEAFF
DNA: TGTGCCAGCATCTCACAGGCCGAAATGAGCACTGAAGCTTTCTTT

size: NA
V: TRBV12-3/TRBV12-4
J: TRBJ2-1
D: NA
CDR3: CASSLGFLFF
DNA: TGTGCCAGCAGTTTAGGATTTCTGTTCTTC

size: few
V: TRBV10-3
J: TRBJ1-5
D: TRBD1
CDR3: CAISEMGQGGNQPQHF
DNA: TGTGCCATCAGTGAGATGGGACAGGGTGGCAATCAGCCCCAGCATTTT

size: few
V: TRBV6-5
J: TRBJ2-3
D: NA
CDR3: CASSLGAGTQYF
DNA: TGTGCCAGCAGTCTGGGGGCCGGGACGCAGTATTTT

size: few
V: TRBV7-2
J: TRBJ2-3
D: NA
CDR3: CASSLARSRTDTQYF
DNA: TGTGCCAGCAGCTTAGCACGCTCCCGCACAGATACGCAGTATTTT

size: few
V: TRBV4-1
J: TRBJ1-6
D: NA
CDR3: CASSRARTGNSPLHF
DNA: TGCGCCAGCAGCCGAGCAAGAACAGGGAATTCACCCCTCCACTTT

size: NA
V: TRBV27
J: TRBJ2-1
D: TRBD2
CDR3: CASSPGLAGSYNEQFF
DNA: TGTGCCAGCAGTCCGGGACTAGCGGGGTCCTACAATGAGCAGTTCTTC

size: NA
V: TRBV5-1
J: TRBJ2-5
D: TRBD2
CDR3: CASSSRGGLETQYF
DNA: TGCGCCAGCAGCTCCCGGGGGGGCCTCGAGACCCAGTACTTC

size: NA
V: TRBV5-1
J: TRBJ2-3
D: TRBD2
CDR3: CASDLLAGGNTQYF
DNA: TGCGCCAGCGACCTACTAGCGGGGGGTAATACGCAGTATTTT

size: many
V: TRBV6-2/TRBV6-3
J: TRBJ1-1
D: NA
CDR3: CASSIGDTEAFF
DNA: TGTGCCAGCAGCATAGGGGACACTGAAGCTTTCTTT

size: few
V: TRBV7-9
J: TRBJ1-2
D: NA
CDR3: CASSTRRGADYGYTF
DNA: TGTGCCAGCAGCACCCGGAGGGGGGCGGACTATGGCTACACCTTC

size: many
V: TRBV7-2
J: TRBJ1-1
D: TRBD1
CDR3: CASSLTPGTGYEAFF
DNA: TGTGCCAGCAGCTTGACCCCCGGGACAGGATATGAAGCTTTCTTT

size: NA
V: TRBV4-2
J: TRBJ2-1
D: TRBD2
CDR3: CASSPAVVGGEDNEQFF
DNA: TGTGCCAGCAGCCCCGCGGTGGTGGGGGGGGAAGACAATGAGCAGTTCTTC

size: NA
V: TRBV3-1
J: TRBJ2-3
D: TRBD2
CDR3: CASSQGAQRGSDTQYF
DNA: TGTGCCAGCAGCCAAGGGGCCCAGCGGGGTTCAGATACGCAGTATTTT

size: NA
V: TRBV5-5
J: TRBJ2-5
D: NA
CDR3: CASSLESWETQYF
DNA: TGTGCCAGCAGCTTGGAGAGCTGGGAGACCCAGTACTTC

size: NA
V: TRBV1
J: TRBJ2-7
D: NA
CDR3: CTSSPERGKEDEQYF
DNA: TGCACCAGCAGCCCCGAGAGAGGGAAGGAGGACGAGCAGTACTTC

size: few
V: TRBV6-2/TRBV6-3
J: TRBJ1-5
D: NA
CDR3: CASSLTRNQPQHF
DNA: TGTGCCAGCAGCCTGACACGCAATCAGCCCCAGCATTTT

size: few
V: TRBV29-1
J: TRBJ2-5
D: NA
CDR3: CSVEDQETQYF
DNA: TGCAGCGTTGAAGATCAAGAGACCCAGTACTTC

size: NA
V: TRBV2
J: TRBJ1-2
D: NA
CDR3: CASSEDSMTGYGYTF
DNA: TGTGCCAGCAGTGAAGACAGCATGACTGGATATGGCTACACCTTC

size: few
V: TRBV20-1
J: TRBJ1-2
D: NA
CDR3: CSAYGPVRGCTF
DNA: TGCAGTGCCTATGGGCCAGTAAGGGGTTGCACCTTC

size: many
V: TRBV28
J: TRBJ2-3
D: TRBD2
CDR3: CASSLGRGSSTDTQYF
DNA: TGTGCCAGCAGTTTAGGGCGGGGGAGTAGCACAGATACGCAGTATTTT

size: few
V: TRBV28
J: TRBJ2-2
D: NA
CDR3: CASSFPGAKTANTGELFF
DNA: TGTGCCAGCAGTTTCCCTGGGGCGAAGACCGCGAACACCGGGGAGCTGTTTTTT

size: NA
V: TRBV19
J: TRBJ2-7
D: NA
CDR3: CASSIDPVSYEQYF
DNA: TGTGCCAGTAGTATAGATCCGGTCTCCTACGAGCAGTACTTC

size: NA
V: TRBV12-3/TRBV12-4
J: TRBJ1-2
D: TRBD1
CDR3: CASSNGTAYGYTF
DNA: TGTGCCAGCAGCAACGGGACAGCCTATGGCTACACCTTC

size: many
V: TRBV5-4
J: TRBJ2-7
D: TRBD1
CDR3: CASSRDREGEQYF
DNA: TGTGCCAGCAGCCGGGACAGGGAAGGCGAGCAGTACTTC

size: few
V: TRBV5-1
J: TRBJ2-5
D: NA
CDR3: CASSLATGRYQETQYF
DNA: TGCGCCAGCAGCTTAGCAACAGGGAGGTACCAAGAGACCCAGTACTTC

size: NA
V: TRBV20-1
J: TRBJ2-1
D: TRBD2
CDR3: CSAPQRGAPHEQFF
DNA: TGCAGTGCTCCCCAGCGGGGGGCCCCCCATGAGCAGTTCTTC

size: few
V: TRBV5-1
J: TRBJ1-2
D: TRBD1
CDR3: CASNLDRGKGNGYTF
DNA: TGCGCCAGCAACCTTGACAGGGGGAAAGGAAATGGCTACACCTTC

size: few
V: TRBV5-1
J: TRBJ1-3
D: NA
CDR3: CASSLDGDPRNTIYF
DNA: TGCGCCAGCAGCTTGGACGGGGACCCAAGAAACACCATATATTTT

size: NA
V: TRBV20-1
J: TRBJ1-2
D: NA
CDR3: CSANPLRGYTF
DNA: TGCAGTGCTAATCCCCTCAGAGGCTACACCTTC

size: NA
V: TRBV5-4
J: TRBJ2-5
D: TRBD1
CDR3: CASSRLLTGAIQETQYF
DNA: TGTGCCAGCAGCCGACTATTGACAGGGGCAATCCAAGAGACCCAGTACTTC

size: NA
V: TRBV11-2
J: TRBJ1-1
D: NA
CDR3: CASSLGETEAFF
DNA: TGTGCCAGCAGCCTGGGGGAGACTGAAGCTTTCTTT

size: NA
V: TRBV6-5
J: TRBJ1-2
D: NA
CDR3: CASSYRRVANYGYTF
DNA: TGTGCCAGCAGTTACCGCAGGGTTGCTAACTATGGCTACACCTTC

size: NA
V: TRBV7-9
J: TRBJ2-3
D: TRBD2
CDR3: CASTPRERGGGDTQYF
DNA: TGTGCCAGCACCCCGAGGGAGCGGGGGGGCGGCGATACGCAGTATTTT

size: NA
V: TRBV7-2
J: TRBJ2-1
D: NA
CDR3: CASSTWGGDDEQFF
DNA: TGTGCCAGCAGCACCTGGGGGGGCGACGATGAGCAGTTCTTC

size: NA
V: TRBV5-1
J: TRBJ2-3
D: NA
CDR3: CASSLNGGSTDTQYF
DNA: TGCGCCAGCAGCTTGAACGGCGGTAGCACAGATACGCAGTATTTT

size: few
V: TRBV7-9
J: TRBJ1-4
D: TRBD1
CDR3: CASSLTGGNEKLFF
DNA: TGTGCCAGCAGCCTGACAGGGGGAAATGAAAAACTGTTTTTT

size: NA
V: TRBV6-5
J: TRBJ1-1
D: TRBD1
CDR3: CASSSPGEGAKAFF
DNA: TGTGCCAGCAGTTCCCCTGGGGAGGGGGCGAAAGCTTTCTTT

size: NA
V: TRBV7-2
J: TRBJ2-5
D: NA
CDR3: CASSLSRPQETQYF
DNA: TGTGCCAGCAGCTTATCGAGGCCCCAAGAGACCCAGTACTTC

size: NA
V: TRBV12-3/TRBV12-4
J: TRBJ2-5
D: TRBD2
CDR3: CASSPSGGEQETQYF
DNA: TGTGCCAGCAGCCCTAGCGGGGGAGAACAAGAGACCCAGTACTTC

size: NA
V: TRBV20-1
J: TRBJ1-1
D: NA
CDR3: CSGGKQMNTEAFF
DNA: TGCAGCGGGGGGAAACAGATGAACACTGAAGCTTTCTTT

size: NA
V: TRBV9
J: TRBJ2-1
D: TRBD1
CDR3: CASSGEGDRYNEQFF
DNA: TGTGCCAGCAGCGGCGAGGGGGACAGGTACAATGAGCAGTTCTTC

size: NA
V: TRBV12-3/TRBV12-4
J: TRBJ2-1
D: TRBD1
CDR3: CASTNYDRGIYNEQFF
DNA: TGTGCCAGCACCAACTACGACAGGGGTATCTACAATGAGCAGTTCTTC

size: few
V: TRBV5-1
J: TRBJ2-5
D: NA
CDR3: CASSLGANLGETQYF
DNA: TGCGCCAGCAGCTTGGGGGCGAACCTTGGAGAGACCCAGTACTTC